This TCR beta chain is from a study of blood T cell repertoires in COVID-19. Clones were sequenced by immunoSEQ multiplex PCR, and TCRdb holds only the in-frame ones, with some missing. Among roughly 250,000 clones, around 84% were seen once, and the ten largest hold just under 1%. V shed 4 bases and J 5 bases; nucleotides not matched to a gene: 11. The CDR3 consists of 18 residues. Germline lookup yields CDR1 MDHEN and CDR2 SYDVKM. The source of this sequence is a man aged 40-49 years with acute or convalescent COVID-19. V and J are TRBV28 and TRBJ2-7; TRBD2 agrees at 16 bases. The sample was peripheral blood. The CDR3 loop reads CASSSPGTSGGARDEQYF. The DNA of the CDR3 is TGTGCCAGCAGTTCCCCCGGGACTAGCGGGGGGGCCCGGGACGAGCAGTACTTC. Looking up the rest from reference TRBV28 and TRBJ2-7 gives the full variable domain: DVKVTQSSRYLVKRTGEKVFLECVQDMDHENMFWYRQDPGLGLRLIYFSYDVKMKEKGDIPEGYSVSREKKERFSLILESASTNQTSMYLCASSSPGTSGGARDEQYFGPGTRLTVT.